The subject of this entry is one TCR beta chain. The CDR3 totals 14 residues. Germline CDR1 and CDR2: SGHTA and FQGNSA. The ends were cut back, 2 bases at V and 5 bases at J, with 12 bases in the middle. The data derive from a study of T-cell memory formation after mild COVID-19. Each CDR3 protein gets one entry after TCRdb re-called the 5' RACE reads with MiXCR. Among 300,000 or so distinct CDR3 sequences listed, around 15% were seen once. The chain couples TRBV7-2 to TRBJ1-1, with D tentatively TRBD1 (5 bases). Sequences were obtained from PBMCs or a T cell subset sorted from them (not recorded which). The TCR sequence derives from a man between 18 and 29 years old who had mild COVID-19 (a few samples of this study predate the infection). Cell type and time point are not known. In DNA, the CDR3 is TGTGCCAGCAGCTTATATGGGACCTCGACTGAAGCTTTCTTT. This codes for CASSLYGTSTEAFF. Using reference TRBV7-2 and TRBJ1-1 for the parts outside the CDR3, the full variable domain is GAGVSQSPSNKVTEKGKDVELRCDPISGHTALYWYRQSLGQGLEFLIYFQGNSAPDKSGLPSDRFSAERTGGSVSTLTIQRTQQEDSAVYLCASSLYGTSTEAFFGQGTRLTVV.